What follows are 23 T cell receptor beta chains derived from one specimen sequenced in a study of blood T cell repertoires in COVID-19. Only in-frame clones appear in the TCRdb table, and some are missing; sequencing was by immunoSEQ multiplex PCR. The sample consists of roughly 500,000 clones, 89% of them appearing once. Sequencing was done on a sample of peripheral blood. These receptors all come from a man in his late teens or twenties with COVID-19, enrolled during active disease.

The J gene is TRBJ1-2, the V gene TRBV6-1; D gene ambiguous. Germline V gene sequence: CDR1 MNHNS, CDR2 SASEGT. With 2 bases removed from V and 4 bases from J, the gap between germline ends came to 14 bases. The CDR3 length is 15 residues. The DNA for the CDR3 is TGTGCCAGCAGTGAACCAAGTGGGTCGGGCTATGGCTACACCTTC. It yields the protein CASSEPSGSGYGYTF.

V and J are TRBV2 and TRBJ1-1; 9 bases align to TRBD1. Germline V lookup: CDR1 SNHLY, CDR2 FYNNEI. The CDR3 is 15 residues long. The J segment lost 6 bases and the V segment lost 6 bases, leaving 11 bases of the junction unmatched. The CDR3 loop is CASRPDGTGFPEAFF. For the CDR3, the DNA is TGTGCCAGCAGACCCGACGGGACAGGGTTCCCTGAAGCTTTCTTT.

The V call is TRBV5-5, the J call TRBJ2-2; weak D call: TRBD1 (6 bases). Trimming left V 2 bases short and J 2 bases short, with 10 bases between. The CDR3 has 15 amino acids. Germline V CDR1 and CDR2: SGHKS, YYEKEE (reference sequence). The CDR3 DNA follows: TGTGCCAGCAGCTTATTGGGGGCTAACACCGGGGAGCTGTTTTTT. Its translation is CASSLLGANTGELFF.

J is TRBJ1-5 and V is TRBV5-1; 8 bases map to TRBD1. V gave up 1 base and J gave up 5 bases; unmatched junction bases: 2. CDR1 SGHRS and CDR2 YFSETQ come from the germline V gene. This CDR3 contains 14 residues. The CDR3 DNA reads TGCGCCAGCAGCTTGTCAGGGGGCGATCAGCCCCAGCATTTT. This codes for CASSLSGGDQPQHF.

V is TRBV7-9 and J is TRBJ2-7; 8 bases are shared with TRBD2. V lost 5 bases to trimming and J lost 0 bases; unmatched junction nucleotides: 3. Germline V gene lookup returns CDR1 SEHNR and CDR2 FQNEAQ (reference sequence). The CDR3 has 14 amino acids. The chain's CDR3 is CASSKSGSSYEQYF. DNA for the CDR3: TGTGCCAGCAGCAAAAGCGGGAGCTCCTACGAGCAGTACTTC.

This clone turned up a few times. The CDR3 sequence is CASSEEVDSPDTQYF. CDR3 nucleotide sequence: TGTGCCAGCAGTGAAGAAGTGGACTCCCCAGATACGCAGTATTTT. The chain is built from TRBV6-1 and TRBJ2-3; perhaps TRBD2 as D (5 bases). Germline loops: CDR1 MNHNS, CDR2 SASEGT. V lost 1 base, J lost 4 bases, and 12 bases lay in between. The CDR3 covers 15 residues.

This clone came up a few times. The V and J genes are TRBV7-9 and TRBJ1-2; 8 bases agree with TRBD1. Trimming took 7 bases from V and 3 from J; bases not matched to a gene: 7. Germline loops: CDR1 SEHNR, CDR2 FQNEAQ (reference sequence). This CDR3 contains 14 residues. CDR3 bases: TGTGCCAGCACCCCGACAGGGGTTGACTATGGCTACACCTTC. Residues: CASTPTGVDYGYTF.

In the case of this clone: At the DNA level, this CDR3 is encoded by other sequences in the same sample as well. The CDR3 loop is CASSLGLAGNEQFF. The CDR3 DNA reads as TGCGCCAGCAGCCTAGGACTAGCGGGAAATGAGCAGTTCTTC. V and J are TRBV5-1 and TRBJ2-1, with TRBD2 matching 12 bases. Germline CDR1 reads SGHRS; CDR2 reads YFSETQ. Losses at the gene ends were 4 bases for V and 7 bases for J; bases not matched to a gene: 3. The CDR3 has 14 residues.

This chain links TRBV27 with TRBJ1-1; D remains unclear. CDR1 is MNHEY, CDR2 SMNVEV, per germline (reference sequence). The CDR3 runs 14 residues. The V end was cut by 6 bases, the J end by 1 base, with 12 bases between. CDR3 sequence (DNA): TGTGCCAGCAGCCGTGGGCGGGGGAACACTGAAGCTTTCTTT. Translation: CASSRGRGNTEAFF.

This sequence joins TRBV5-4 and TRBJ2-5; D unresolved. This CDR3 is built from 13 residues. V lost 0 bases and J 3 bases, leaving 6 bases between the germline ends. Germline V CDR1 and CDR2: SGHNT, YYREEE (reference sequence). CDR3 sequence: CASSLAPKETQYF. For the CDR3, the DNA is TGTGCCAGCAGCTTGGCCCCCAAAGAGACCCAGTACTTC.

CDR3 sequence: CASSLWAPTSAVTYEQYF. The CDR3, as DNA: TGTGCCAGCAGCTTATGGGCGCCGACTAGCGCCGTTACCTACGAGCAGTACTTC. The V gene is TRBV13, the J gene TRBJ2-7, with TRBD2 identical over 8 bases. This CDR3 comprises 18 residues. Germline CDR1 is PRHDT and CDR2 is FYEKMQ (reference sequence). The junction had 14 bases not matched to a gene; V was cut back by 2 bases and J by 2 bases.

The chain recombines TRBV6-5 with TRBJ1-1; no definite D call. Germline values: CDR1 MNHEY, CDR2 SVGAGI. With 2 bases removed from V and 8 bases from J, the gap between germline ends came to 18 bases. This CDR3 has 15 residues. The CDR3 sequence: CASSYLDTRGGEAFF. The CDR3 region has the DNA TGTGCCAGCAGTTACCTTGACACCCGGGGTGGCGAAGCTTTCTTT.

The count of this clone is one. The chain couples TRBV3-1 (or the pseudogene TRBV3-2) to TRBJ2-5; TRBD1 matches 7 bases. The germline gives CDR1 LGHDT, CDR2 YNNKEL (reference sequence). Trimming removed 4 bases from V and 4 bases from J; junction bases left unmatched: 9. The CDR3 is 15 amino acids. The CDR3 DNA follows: TGTGCCAGCAGCCCCCGAGGGGGCTGGGGAGAGACCCAGTACTTC. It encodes CASSPRGGWGETQYF.

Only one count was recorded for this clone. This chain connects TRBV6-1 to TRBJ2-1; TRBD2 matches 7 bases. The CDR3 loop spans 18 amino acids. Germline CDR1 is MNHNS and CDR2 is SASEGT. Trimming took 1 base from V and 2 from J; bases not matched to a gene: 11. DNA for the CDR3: TGTGCCAGCAGTGAAGGCCCCCGCGGGAGTCTAACCTACAATGAGCAGTTCTTC. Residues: CASSEGPRGSLTYNEQFF.

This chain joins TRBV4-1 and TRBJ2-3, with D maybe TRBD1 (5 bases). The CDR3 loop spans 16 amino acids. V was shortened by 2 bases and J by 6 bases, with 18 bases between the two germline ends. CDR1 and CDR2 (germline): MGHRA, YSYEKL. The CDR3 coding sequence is TGCGCCAGCAGCCAACGTGGGGCTAGTTTTACTGATACGCAGTATTTT. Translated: CASSQRGASFTDTQYF.

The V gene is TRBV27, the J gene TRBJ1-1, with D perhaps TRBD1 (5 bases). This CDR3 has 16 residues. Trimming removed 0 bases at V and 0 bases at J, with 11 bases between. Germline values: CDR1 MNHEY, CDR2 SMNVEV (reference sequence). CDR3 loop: CASSLSAGLLNTEAFF. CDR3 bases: TGTGCCAGCAGTTTATCGGCGGGACTGCTGAACACTGAAGCTTTCTTT.

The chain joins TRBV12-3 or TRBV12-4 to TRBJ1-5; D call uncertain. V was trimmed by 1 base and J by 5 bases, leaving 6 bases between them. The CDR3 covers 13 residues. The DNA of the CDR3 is TGTGCCAGCAGTTTAGGGAGAGATCAGCCCCAGCATTTT. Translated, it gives CASSLGRDQPQHF.

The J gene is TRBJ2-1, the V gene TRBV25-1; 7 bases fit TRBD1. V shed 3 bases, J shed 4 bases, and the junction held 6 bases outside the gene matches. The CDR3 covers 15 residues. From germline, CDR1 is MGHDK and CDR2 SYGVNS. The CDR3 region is CASSDRDSEYNEQFF. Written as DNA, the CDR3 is TGTGCCAGCAGTGATAGGGACAGTGAGTACAATGAGCAGTTCTTC.

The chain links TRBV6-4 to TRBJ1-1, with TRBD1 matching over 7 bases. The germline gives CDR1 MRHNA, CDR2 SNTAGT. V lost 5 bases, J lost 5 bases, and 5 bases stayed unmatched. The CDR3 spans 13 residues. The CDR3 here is CASSLGGRTEAFF. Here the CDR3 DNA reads TGTGCCAGCAGTTTAGGGGGCAGGACTGAAGCTTTCTTT.

CDR3 coding DNA: TGCGCCAGCAGCTTGGAGACTAGCGGGACCACAGATACGCAGTATTTT. Translating it yields CASSLETSGTTDTQYF. The rearrangement links TRBV5-1 to TRBJ2-3; 11 positions agree with TRBD2. The CDR3 has 16 residues. Germline V gives CDR1 SGHRS, CDR2 YFSETQ. Trimming removed 0 bases from V and 2 bases from J; junction bases left unmatched: 2.

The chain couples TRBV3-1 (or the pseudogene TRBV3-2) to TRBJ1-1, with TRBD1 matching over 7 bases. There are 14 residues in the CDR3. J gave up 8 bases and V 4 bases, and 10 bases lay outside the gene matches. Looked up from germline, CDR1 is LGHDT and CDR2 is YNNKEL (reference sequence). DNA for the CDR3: TGTGCCAGCAGCCGCCTATCTCCGGGACAGGAAGCTTTCTTT. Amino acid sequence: CASSRLSPGQEAFF.

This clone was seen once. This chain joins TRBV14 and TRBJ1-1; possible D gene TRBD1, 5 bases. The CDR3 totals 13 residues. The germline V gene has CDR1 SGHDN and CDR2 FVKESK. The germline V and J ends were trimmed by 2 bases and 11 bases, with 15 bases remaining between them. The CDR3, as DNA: TGTGCCAGCAGCCAACACTTGGACATGCGCGCTTTCTTT. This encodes CASSQHLDMRAFF.

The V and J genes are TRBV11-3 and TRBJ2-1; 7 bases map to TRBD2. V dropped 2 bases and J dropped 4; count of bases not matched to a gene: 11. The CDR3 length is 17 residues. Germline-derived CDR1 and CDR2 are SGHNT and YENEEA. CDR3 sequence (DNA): TGTGCCAGCAGCTTATATTTCGGCGGGGGACCTTACAATGAGCAGTTCTTC. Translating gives CASSLYFGGGPYNEQFF.